This T cell receptor (beta chain) appears in the sequencing data of a study of HIV-infected patients and healthy controls. Turning to the study itself: About 75% of the sixteen became undetectable by the second bleed, and all after another year of therapy.

CDR3 length equals 13 residues. Germline CDR1 SGHNT, CDR2 YENEEA. V dropped 5 bases and J dropped 8 bases, with 15 bases sitting between them. On this clonotype itself: The antigen is undetermined.

The study's findings and limits: HIV-associated CDR3 frequencies dropped significantly during therapy; CMV-associated ones, mostly rising, changed nonsignificantly.

About 500 ng RNA was reverse transcribed with alpha and beta constant-region primers. Alpha and beta chain libraries were made separately by chain-specific third strand synthesis with multiplexing indices. A 5' RACE adapter with a random hexamer and the SP2 primer site was joined to cDNA. TCRdb itself ran the 5' RACE reads through MiXCR, one entry per CDR3 protein. This sample has some 3,500 distinct CDR3 sequences, with 20% to 25% found just once. All unsorted peripheral T cells were captured because whole blood was used without fractionation. The clonotype comes from an adult with HIV infection. V and J are TRBV11-3 and TRBJ1-2; D not resolved. The sequenced sample was blood, obtained before antiretroviral therapy. The CDR3 DNA follows: TGTGCCAGCAGCCCACGGGAGCTCCCCGGCTACACCTTC. Translation: CASSPRELPGYTF.